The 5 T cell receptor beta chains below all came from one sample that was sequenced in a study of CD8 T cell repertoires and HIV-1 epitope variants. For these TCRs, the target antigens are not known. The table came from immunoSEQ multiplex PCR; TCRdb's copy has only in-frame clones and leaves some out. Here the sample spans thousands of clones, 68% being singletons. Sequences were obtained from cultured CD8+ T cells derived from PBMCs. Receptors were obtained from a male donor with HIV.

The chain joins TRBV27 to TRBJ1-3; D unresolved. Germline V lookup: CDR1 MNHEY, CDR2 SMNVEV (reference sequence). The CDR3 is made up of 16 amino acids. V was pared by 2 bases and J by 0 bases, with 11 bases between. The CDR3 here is CASSLRSGISGNTIYF. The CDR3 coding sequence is TGTGCCAGCAGTTTACGATCGGGGATCTCTGGAAACACCATATATTTT.

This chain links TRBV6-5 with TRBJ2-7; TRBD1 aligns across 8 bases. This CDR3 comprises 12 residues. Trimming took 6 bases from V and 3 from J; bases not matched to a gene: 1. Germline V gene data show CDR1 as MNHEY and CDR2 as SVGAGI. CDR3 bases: TGTGCCAGCAGCGGGACAGGCTACGAGCAGTACTTC. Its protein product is CASSGTGYEQYF.

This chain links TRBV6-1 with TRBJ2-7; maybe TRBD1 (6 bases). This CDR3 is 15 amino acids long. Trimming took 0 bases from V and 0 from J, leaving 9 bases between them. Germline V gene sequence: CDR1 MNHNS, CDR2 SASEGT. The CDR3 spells CASSEAAGASYEQYF. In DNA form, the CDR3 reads TGTGCCAGCAGTGAAGCGGCAGGGGCCTCCTACGAGCAGTACTTC.

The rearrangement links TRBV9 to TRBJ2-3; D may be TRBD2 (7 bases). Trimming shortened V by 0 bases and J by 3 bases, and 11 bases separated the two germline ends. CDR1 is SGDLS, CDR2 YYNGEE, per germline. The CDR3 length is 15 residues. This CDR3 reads CASSVGGGTTDTQYF. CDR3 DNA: TGTGCCAGCAGCGTAGGGGGGGGCACGACAGATACGCAGTATTTT.

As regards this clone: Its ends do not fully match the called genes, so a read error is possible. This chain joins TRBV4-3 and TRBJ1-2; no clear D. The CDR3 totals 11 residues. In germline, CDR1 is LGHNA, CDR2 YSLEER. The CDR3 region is CASSQGIVVAF. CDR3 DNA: TGCGCCAGCAGCCAAGGGATCGTCGTAGCCTTC.